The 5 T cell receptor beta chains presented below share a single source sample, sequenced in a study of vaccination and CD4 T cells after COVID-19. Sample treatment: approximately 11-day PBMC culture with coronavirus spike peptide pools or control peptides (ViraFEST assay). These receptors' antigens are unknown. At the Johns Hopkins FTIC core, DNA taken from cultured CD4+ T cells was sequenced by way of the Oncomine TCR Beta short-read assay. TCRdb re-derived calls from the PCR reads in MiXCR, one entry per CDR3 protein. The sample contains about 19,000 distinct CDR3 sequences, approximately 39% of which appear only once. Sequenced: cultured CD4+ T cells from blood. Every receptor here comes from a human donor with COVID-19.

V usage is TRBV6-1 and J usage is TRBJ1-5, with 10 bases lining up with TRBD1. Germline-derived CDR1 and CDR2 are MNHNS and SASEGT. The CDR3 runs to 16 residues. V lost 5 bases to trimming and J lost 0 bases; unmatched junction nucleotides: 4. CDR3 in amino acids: CASSTRQGASNQPQHF. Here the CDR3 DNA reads TGTGCCAGCAGTACAAGACAGGGGGCTAGCAATCAGCCCCAGCATTTT.

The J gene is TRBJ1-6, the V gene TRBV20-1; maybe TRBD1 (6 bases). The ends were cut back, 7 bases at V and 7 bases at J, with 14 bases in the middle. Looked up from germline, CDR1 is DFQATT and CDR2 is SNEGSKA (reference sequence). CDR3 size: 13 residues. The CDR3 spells CSVGDTRNSPLHF. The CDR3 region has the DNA TGCAGTGTCGGGGACACCAGAAATTCACCCCTCCACTTT.

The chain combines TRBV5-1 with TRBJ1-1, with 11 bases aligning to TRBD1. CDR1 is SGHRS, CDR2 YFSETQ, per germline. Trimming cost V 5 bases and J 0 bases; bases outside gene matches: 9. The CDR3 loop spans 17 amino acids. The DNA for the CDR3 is TGCGCCAGCAGGGAGGGACAGGGGGTAGGGATGAACACTGAAGCTTTCTTT. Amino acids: CASREGQGVGMNTEAFF.

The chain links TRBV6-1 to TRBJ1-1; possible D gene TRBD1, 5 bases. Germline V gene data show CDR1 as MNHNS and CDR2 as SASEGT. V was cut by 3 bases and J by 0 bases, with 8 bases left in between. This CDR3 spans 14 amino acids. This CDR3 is CASSDYRMNTEAFF. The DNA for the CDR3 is TGTGCCAGCAGTGATTACAGGATGAACACTGAAGCTTTCTTT.

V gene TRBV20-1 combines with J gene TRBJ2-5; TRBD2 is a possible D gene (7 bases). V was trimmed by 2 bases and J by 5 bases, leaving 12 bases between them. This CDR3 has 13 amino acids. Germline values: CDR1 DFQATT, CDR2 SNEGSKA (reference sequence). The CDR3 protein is CSARRGGQETQYF. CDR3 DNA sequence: TGCAGTGCTAGAAGGGGGGGCCAGGAGACCCAGTACTTC.